The 9 T cell receptor beta chains below all came from one sample that was sequenced in a study of shared clonotypes between healthy human individuals. Using immunoSEQ multiplex PCR, the repertoire was profiled, and TCRdb retains in-frame clones only, with some absent. The sample includes 2 million to 2.5 million clones, roughly 95% of them seen just once. Material for sequencing was naive CD4+ T cells sorted from blood. As for subset: CD45RA+ positively selected. Receptor source: a man in his late teens or twenties in good health.

The rearrangement joins TRBV9 to TRBJ2-2, with unresolved D. CDR1 and CDR2 from the germline V gene are SGDLS and YYNGEE. Trimming took off 0 bases at V and 6 bases at J, with 12 bases between the two ends. The CDR3 consists of 15 residues. This CDR3 is CASSVGGEGPGELFF. CDR3 coding DNA: TGTGCCAGCAGCGTAGGTGGGGAAGGGCCCGGGGAGCTGTTTTTT.

The V and J genes are TRBV20-1 and TRBJ2-2; no reliable D call. The CDR3 length is 10 residues. V was cut by 7 bases and J by 5 bases, with 5 bases left in between. In germline, CDR1 is DFQATT, CDR2 SNEGSKA (reference sequence). The CDR3 DNA is TGCAGTGTACGAACCGGGGAGCTGTTTTTT. It translates to CSVRTGELFF.

This clone is a singleton in its sample. The chain recombines TRBV15 with TRBJ1-4; D gene uncertain. Trimming took off 5 bases at V and 10 bases at J, with 8 bases between the two ends. Germline V gene lookup returns CDR1 LNHNV and CDR2 YYDKDF (reference sequence). The CDR3 loop spans 11 amino acids. In DNA form, the CDR3 reads TGTGCCACCAGCCTCGAGGGAAAACTGTTTTTT. This encodes CATSLEGKLFF.

This chain connects TRBV30 to TRBJ1-6, with D tentatively TRBD1 (5 bases). The CDR3 length is 13 residues. The germline V gene has CDR1 GTSNPN and CDR2 SVGIG (reference sequence). V was pared by 3 bases and J by 9 bases, with 12 bases between. CDR3 coding DNA: TGTGCCTGGAGGGGACCTAGGGGTTCACCCCTCCACTTT. It encodes CAWRGPRGSPLHF.

The V and J genes are TRBV4-2 and TRBJ1-4; D gene uncertain. This CDR3 is built from 14 residues. V was cut by 2 bases and J by 8 bases, with 12 bases left in between. CDR1 LGHNA and CDR2 YNFKEQ come from the germline V gene. CDR3 in DNA: TGTGCCAGCAGCCAATCGATGGTGGGGGAAAAACTGTTTTTT. It translates to CASSQSMVGEKLFF.

In DNA form, the CDR3 reads TGTGCCTGGAGTGTTCCAACTCTAGCGCGGGAGACCCAGTACTTC. Its protein product is CAWSVPTLARETQYF. The chain is built from TRBV30 and TRBJ2-5; perhaps TRBD2 as D (6 bases). The germline V gene has CDR1 GTSNPN and CDR2 SVGIG (reference sequence). This CDR3 spans 15 amino acids. V was clipped by 0 bases and J by 5 bases, with 16 bases between them.

The chain combines TRBV15 with TRBJ1-1; D is ambiguous. The germline V gene encodes CDR1 LNHNV and CDR2 YYDKDF (reference sequence). V lost 7 bases to trimming and J lost 4 bases, with 16 bases between them. The CDR3 totals 14 residues. CDR3 loop: CATTGELSGTEAFF. The DNA of the CDR3 is TGTGCCACCACCGGGGAGCTATCGGGCACTGAAGCTTTCTTT. The entire variable domain, with the rest obtained from reference TRBV15 and TRBJ1-1, is as follows: DAMVIQNPRYQVTQFGKPVTLSCSQTLNHNVMYWYQQKSSQAPKLLFHYYDKDFNNEADTPDNFQSRRPNTSFCFLDIRSPGLGDTAMYLCATTGELSGTEAFFGQGTRLTVV.

This sequence joins TRBV7-8 and TRBJ2-7; TRBD2 matches at 9 bases. Germline V gene lookup returns CDR1 SGHVS and CDR2 FQNEAQ. The J segment lost 4 bases and the V segment lost 6 bases, leaving 1 base of the junction unmatched. This CDR3 comprises 12 residues. This CDR3 reads CASRGLAYEQYF. The DNA of the CDR3 is TGTGCCAGCAGGGGACTAGCTTACGAGCAGTACTTC.

The chain employs TRBV29-1 and TRBJ2-1; 13 bases match TRBD2. V lost 0 bases and J lost 8; bases outside the gene matches: 10. This CDR3 is built from 17 residues. CDR1 is SQVTM and CDR2 is ANQGSEA in the germline V gene. In nucleotides, the CDR3 is TGCAGCGTTGAAGAACCCAACCCTACTAGCGGGAGGGATGAGCAGTTCTTC. Protein sequence: CSVEEPNPTSGRDEQFF.